What follows are 15 T cell receptor beta chains derived from one specimen sequenced in a study of OX40 agonist ivuxolimab in advanced cancers. Only in-frame clones appear in the TCRdb table, and some are missing; sequencing was by immunoSEQ multiplex PCR. The data hold more than 50,000 clones, with roughly nine tenths observed a single time. This specimen consisted of CD4+ or CD8+ T cells sorted from blood, obtained in a trial of the OX40 agonist ivuxolimab. The receptors were gathered from an adult with an advanced solid tumor such as melanoma, head and neck, liver or kidney cancer.

The chain recombines TRBV7-6 with TRBJ1-4, with D unresolved. V lost 5 bases and J 2 bases, leaving 12 bases between the germline ends. The CDR3 has 15 amino acids. Germline V lookup: CDR1 SGHVS, CDR2 FNYEAQ. The DNA for the CDR3 is TGTGCCAGCAGCCTGCTAGGGATGACTAATGAAAAACTGTTTTTT. As protein: CASSLLGMTNEKLFF.

The V call is TRBV7-9, the J call TRBJ2-5; D is undetermined. TRBJ2-7 explains the end of the DNA better; the J call may be wrong. The CDR3 is made up of 14 amino acids. Germline CDR1 SEHNR, CDR2 FQNEAQ (reference sequence). The CDR3 here is CASSLAQAVYEQYF. The DNA of the CDR3 is TGTGCCAGCAGCTTAGCGCAGGCCGTATACGAGCAGTACTTC.

The chain recombines TRBV5-4 with TRBJ2-5; 7 bases match TRBD1. Trimming removed 3 bases from V and 8 bases from J; junction bases left unmatched: 10. This CDR3 is 14 amino acids long. From germline, CDR1 is SGHNT and CDR2 YYREEE (reference sequence). The CDR3 nucleotides read TGTGCCAGCAGCTCAGGGACAGTGGAAGGTACCCAGTACTTC. This translates into CASSSGTVEGTQYF.

This CDR3 reads CASSYRDPNTEAFF. CDR3 DNA: TGTGCCAGCAGTTACAGAGACCCCAACACTGAAGCTTTCTTT. J is TRBJ1-1 and V is TRBV6-5; D unclear. The length of the CDR3 is 14 residues. CDR1 is MNHEY and CDR2 is SVGAGI in the germline V gene. The V end was cut by 2 bases, the J end by 2 bases, with 9 bases between.

V is TRBV4-1 and J is TRBJ2-2; 8 bases are shared with TRBD1. The V gene's germline CDR1 is MGHRA and CDR2 YSYEKL. The V gene end was trimmed by 4 bases and the J gene end by 4 bases; junction bases not matched to a gene: 5. This CDR3 region has 15 residues. CDR3 DNA sequence: TGCGCCAGCAGCCCGGACAGGGTAGGCACCGGGGAGCTGTTTTTT. Protein product: CASSPDRVGTGELFF.

The rearrangement uses TRBV2 and TRBJ1-4, with D perhaps matching TRBD1 (5 bases). Between the trimmed V and J ends, which lost 8 bases and 5 bases, there was a span of 15 bases. Germline-derived CDR1 and CDR2 are SNHLY and FYNNEI. The CDR3 extends over 14 amino acids. The CDR3 DNA follows: TGTGCCAGCTCGTCCGGACACCTGAATGAAAAACTGTTTTTT. This codes for CASSSGHLNEKLFF.

J is TRBJ2-7 and V is TRBV10-3; weak D call: TRBD2 (5 bases). This CDR3 spans 14 amino acids. V was shortened by 6 bases and J by 1 base, with 13 bases between the two germline ends. Germline V lookup: CDR1 ENHRY, CDR2 SYGVKD. The CDR3 loop reads CAIRAGLGSYEQYF. The CDR3 DNA reads as TGTGCCATCAGAGCTGGACTCGGTTCCTACGAGCAGTACTTC.

This rearrangement joins TRBV2 to TRBJ1-2; TRBD1 aligns across 8 bases. V was clipped by 10 bases and J by 4 bases; unmatched bases: 5. CDR3 length: 12 residues. Germline CDR1 and CDR2: SNHLY and FYNNEI. CDR3 DNA: TGTGCCACCATGGGACAGGCCTATGGCTACACCTTC. Protein product: CATMGQAYGYTF.

This chain links TRBV6-1 with TRBJ2-7, with 9 bases aligning to TRBD2. With V trimmed by 6 bases and J by 6 bases, 9 bases remained unmatched. Germline-derived CDR1 and CDR2 are MNHNS and SASEGT. This CDR3 spans 14 amino acids. The CDR3 DNA reads as TGTGCCAGCAGCCTAAAACCAGCGGGGGGCGAGCAGTACTTC. This translates into CASSLKPAGGEQYF.

Only one count was recorded for this clone. The V gene is TRBV21-1, the J gene TRBJ1-5. TRBV21-1 is reported as a pseudogene. The CDR3 is 15 amino acids. The CDR3 here is CASSKAGDSNQPQHF. The CDR3 DNA follows: TGTGCCAGCAGCAAAGCGGGGGATAGCAATCAGCCCCAGCATTTT.

The gene calls are TRBV7-5 and TRBJ2-7; the DNA was not used to check the table's D call, TRBD2. TRBV7-5 is classified as a pseudogene. The CDR3 sequence is 13 residues long. CDR3 bases: TGTGCCAGAACACCAAGGGGACTCGACGAGCAGTACTTC. This gives the protein CARTPRGLDEQYF.

This chain links TRBV4-1 with TRBJ2-7; 16 nucleotides agree with TRBD2. The ends lost 2 bases at V and 3 bases at J; junction bases unmatched: 16. Germline-derived CDR1 and CDR2 are MGHRA and YSYEKL. The CDR3 extends over 21 amino acids. Here the CDR3 reads CASSQNPLWGLAGGLVYEQYF. Written as DNA, the CDR3 is TGCGCCAGCAGCCAAAACCCGCTGTGGGGACTAGCGGGAGGGCTCGTCTACGAGCAGTACTTC.

The CDR3 sequence is CASSEFLGGYTF. The CDR3 region has the DNA TGTGCCAGCAGTGAATTCTTGGGTGGCTACACCTTC. The rearrangement links TRBV2 to TRBJ1-2; D unclear. The CDR3 has 12 amino acids. Per germline, CDR1 SNHLY and CDR2 FYNNEI. With 2 bases removed from V and 7 bases from J, the gap between germline ends came to 8 bases.

Turning to this clone: At one of its ends the junction is not consistent with the germline gene, which may arise from a read error. The gene calls are TRBV7-2 and TRBJ2-3; maybe TRBD2 (6 bases). This CDR3 has 15 amino acids. Germline CDR1 is SGHTA and CDR2 is FQGNSA. The CDR3 nucleotides are TGTGCCAGCAGCCCGATAGCGTCACCGGGAGATACGCGGTATTTT. Its protein is CASSPIASPGDTRYF.

This sequence joins TRBV19 and TRBJ2-1; 9 bases map to TRBD1. V shed 5 bases, J shed 5 bases, and the junction held 7 bases outside the gene matches. This CDR3 comprises 15 residues. Looked up from germline, CDR1 is LNHDA and CDR2 is SQIVND (reference sequence). CDR3 DNA sequence: TGTGCCAGTAGTGAAGGGACAGGGCACCACAATGAGCAGTTCTTC. It codes for CASSEGTGHHNEQFF.